Listed below are T cell receptor beta chains from one sample, sequenced in a study of blood T cell repertoires in COVID-19. Assay used: immunoSEQ multiplex PCR; TCRdb lists only in-frame clones, some missing. The sample yields about 61,000 clones, 60% to 80% seen once. The sample consisted of peripheral blood. Receptor source: a man at least 80 years old with active or convalescent COVID-19. Each CDR3 is given with its conserved first and last residue. A D gene is named only where the DNA matches it firmly.

D gene	V gene	J gene	CDR3 DNA	CDR3 protein
TRBD1	TRBV9	TRBJ1-1	TGTGCCAGCAGCGTTACAGGGGCCTACACTGAAGCTTTCTTT	CASSVTGAYTEAFF
TRBD2	TRBV5-1	TRBJ2-7	TGCGCCAGCAGCGATAGCGGGGACTACGAGCAGTACTTC	CASSDSGDYEQYF
-	TRBV19	TRBJ1-2	TGTGCCAGTAGGGCTGTACCTCCTAACTATGGCTACACCTTC	CASRAVPPNYGYTF
-	TRBV14	TRBJ1-1	TGTGCCAGCACTACCGGGACATCTGAAGCTTTCTTT	CASTTGTSEAFF
TRBD2	TRBV19	TRBJ2-7	TGTGCCACATCCGATAGTTGGACTAGCGGGTCCTACGAGCAGTACTTC	CATSDSWTSGSYEQYF
TRBD2	TRBV19	TRBJ2-1	TGTGCCAGCGGGACTAATTACAATGAGCAGTTCTTC	CASGTNYNEQFF
-	TRBV28	TRBJ1-6	TGTGCCAGCAGTAGACCGCGGGGATTCATTTCACCCCTCCACTTT	CASSRPRGFISPLHF
-	TRBV27	TRBJ2-7	TGTGCCAGCAGCCGATACACAAGTCCCACAAACCCCGAGCAGTACTTC	CASSRYTSPTNPEQYF
TRBD2	TRBV5-1	TRBJ2-5	TGCGCCAGCAGCTTGGCCTGGCTAGCGGGGGGGGAGACCCAGTACTTC	CASSLAWLAGGETQYF
-	TRBV12-3/TRBV12-4	TRBJ1-1	TGTGCCAGCAGCCTGAGTTTCGACACTGAAGCTTTCTTT	CASSLSFDTEAFF